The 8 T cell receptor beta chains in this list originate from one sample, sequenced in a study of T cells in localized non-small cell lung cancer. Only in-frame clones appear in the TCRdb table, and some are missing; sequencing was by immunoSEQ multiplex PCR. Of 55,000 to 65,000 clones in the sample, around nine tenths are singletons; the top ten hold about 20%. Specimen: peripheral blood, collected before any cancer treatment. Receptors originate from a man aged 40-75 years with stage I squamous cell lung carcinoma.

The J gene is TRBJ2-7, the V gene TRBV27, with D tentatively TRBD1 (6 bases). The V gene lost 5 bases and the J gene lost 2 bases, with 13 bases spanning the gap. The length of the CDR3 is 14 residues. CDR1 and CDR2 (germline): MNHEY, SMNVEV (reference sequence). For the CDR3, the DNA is TGTGCCAGCAGTGCTTCGACAGGCCCCTACGAGCAGTACTTC. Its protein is CASSASTGPYEQYF.

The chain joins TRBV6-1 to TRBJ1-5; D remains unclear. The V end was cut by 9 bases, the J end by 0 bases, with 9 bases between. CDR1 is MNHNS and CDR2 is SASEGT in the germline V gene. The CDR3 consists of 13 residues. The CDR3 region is CASLRDSNQPQHF. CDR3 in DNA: TGTGCCAGTCTTCGGGATAGCAATCAGCCCCAGCATTTT.

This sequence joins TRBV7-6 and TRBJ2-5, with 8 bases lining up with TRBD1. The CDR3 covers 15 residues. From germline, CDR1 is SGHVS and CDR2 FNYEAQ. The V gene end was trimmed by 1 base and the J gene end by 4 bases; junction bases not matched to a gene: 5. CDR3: CASSLGTGGTETQYF. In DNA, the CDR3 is TGTGCCAGCAGCTTAGGTACAGGGGGGACAGAGACCCAGTACTTC.

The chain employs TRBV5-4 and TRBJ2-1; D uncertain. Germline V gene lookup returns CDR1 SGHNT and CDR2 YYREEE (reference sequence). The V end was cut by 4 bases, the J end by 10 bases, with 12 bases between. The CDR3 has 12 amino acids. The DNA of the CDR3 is TGTGCCAGCAGCCATGGGTTCGGGGAGCAGTTCTTC. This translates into CASSHGFGEQFF.

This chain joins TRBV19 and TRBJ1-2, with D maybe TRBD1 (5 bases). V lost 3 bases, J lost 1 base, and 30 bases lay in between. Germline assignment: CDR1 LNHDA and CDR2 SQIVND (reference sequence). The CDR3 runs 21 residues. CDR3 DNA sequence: TGTGCCAGTAGTATCAAGGGAGTCCTATTACTGGGACGGAAAGATAACTATGGCTACACCTTC. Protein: CASSIKGVLLLGRKDNYGYTF.

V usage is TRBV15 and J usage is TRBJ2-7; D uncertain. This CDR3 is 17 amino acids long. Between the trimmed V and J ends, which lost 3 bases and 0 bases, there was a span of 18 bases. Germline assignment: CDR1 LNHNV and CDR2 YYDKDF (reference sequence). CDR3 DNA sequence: TGTGCCACCAGCAGGAACTTCTTCACCGATAGCTCCTACGAGCAGTACTTC. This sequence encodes CATSRNFFTDSSYEQYF.

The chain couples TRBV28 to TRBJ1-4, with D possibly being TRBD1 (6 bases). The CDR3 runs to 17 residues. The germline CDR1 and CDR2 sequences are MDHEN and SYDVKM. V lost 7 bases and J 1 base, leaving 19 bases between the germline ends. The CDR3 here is CASTLPGDGITNEKLFF. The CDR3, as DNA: TGTGCCAGCACCCTCCCAGGGGACGGGATAACTAATGAAAAACTGTTTTTT.

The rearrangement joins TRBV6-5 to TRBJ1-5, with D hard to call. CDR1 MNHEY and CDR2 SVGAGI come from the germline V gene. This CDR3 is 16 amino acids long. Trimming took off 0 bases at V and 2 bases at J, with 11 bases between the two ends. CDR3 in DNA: TGTGCCAGCAGTTACTCGGGCCTGGGAGGCAATCAGCCCCAGCATTTT. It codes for CASSYSGLGGNQPQHF.